What follows is one T cell receptor beta chain and its context. The antigen it binds to is not known. Base qualities were left out, and no much larger clone turns up one base away. Receptor amplification or capture employed the immunoSEQ multiplex PCR assay. Held by TCRdb, this immuneACCESS table contains in-frame sequences only and omits some clones. Under half of the omission traces to an unresolved V gene where checked; the cause of the rest is unknown. This sample has 70,000 to 95,000 clones in its table, and approximately 94% of those were observed once. Of the sample, roughly 2.2% falls within the top ten clones. Reading from cysteine to phenylalanine, the CDR3 counts 13 amino acids. Only the CDR3 part of the read is kept: 39 bases, read in frame from the first base. The germline V gene (reference sequence) gives CDR1 as MNHEY and CDR2 as SMNVEV. The germline V end is reduced by 7 bases and the J end by 4 bases; junction bases left unmatched: 3.

The record originates from a study of T cell changes during pregnancy in multiple sclerosis (dated by TCRdb to 2018 to 2020). Broadly, across the study: The study examined how the T cell repertoire changed over the course of pregnancy in women with multiple sclerosis.

Sequencing used peripheral blood, obtained in the third trimester of pregnancy. The chain uses TRBV27 and TRBJ2-5; TRBD2 matches 10 bases in the middle. The source of this sequence is a female donor with multiple sclerosis, enrolled in a pregnancy study. In nucleotide form, the sequence is TGTGCCAGCACCCGACTAGCGGGAGAGACCCAGTACTTC. This sequence encodes CASTRLAGETQYF.